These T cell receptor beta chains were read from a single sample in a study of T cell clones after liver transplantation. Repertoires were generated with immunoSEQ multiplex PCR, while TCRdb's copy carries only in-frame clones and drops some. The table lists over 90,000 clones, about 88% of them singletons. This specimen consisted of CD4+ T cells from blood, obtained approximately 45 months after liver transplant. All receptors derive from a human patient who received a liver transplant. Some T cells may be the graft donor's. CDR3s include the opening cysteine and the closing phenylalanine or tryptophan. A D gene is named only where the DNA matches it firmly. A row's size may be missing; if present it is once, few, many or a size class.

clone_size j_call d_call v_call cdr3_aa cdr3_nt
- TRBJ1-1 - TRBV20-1 CSASLGVEAFF TGCAGTGCTAGCCTTGGTGTTGAAGCTTTCTTT
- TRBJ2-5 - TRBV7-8 CASSLSGSVAQETQYF TGTGCCAGCAGCCTATCAGGGTCTGTGGCCCAAGAGACCCAGTACTTC
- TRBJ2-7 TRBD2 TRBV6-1 CASGASGGTEQYF TGTGCCAGCGGGGCTAGCGGGGGGACCGAGCAGTACTTC
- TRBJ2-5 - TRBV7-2 CASSLQGGSETQYF TGTGCCAGCAGCTTACAAGGGGGTTCGGAGACCCAGTACTTC
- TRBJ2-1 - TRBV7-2 CASSLVRGSHEQFF TGTGCCAGCAGCTTAGTGAGAGGGTCCCATGAGCAGTTCTTC
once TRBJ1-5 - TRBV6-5 CASSYDWGGQPQHF TGTGCCAGCAGTTACGATTGGGGAGGGCAGCCCCAGCATTTT
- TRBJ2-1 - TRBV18 CASSPLDSSPQQNFYNEQFF TGTGCCAGCTCACCCTTGGACAGTAGCCCCCAACAGAACTTCTACAATGAGCAGTTCTTC
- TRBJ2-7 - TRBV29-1 CSALTTFYEQYF TGCAGCGCCCTGACTACCTTCTACGAGCAGTACTTC
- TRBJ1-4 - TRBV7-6 CASSLAVVGGREKLFF TGTGCCAGCAGCTTAGCGGTTGTAGGTGGACGGGAAAAACTGTTTTTT
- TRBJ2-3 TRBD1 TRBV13 CASSRMLGQTTDTQYF TGTGCCAGCAGCCGAATGTTGGGACAGACCACAGATACGCAGTATTTT
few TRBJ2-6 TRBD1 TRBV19 CASSTTGTGGAGANVLTF TGTGCCAGTAGTACTACCGGGACAGGGGGAGCTGGGGCCAACGTCCTGACTTTC
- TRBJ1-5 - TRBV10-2 CASSEISSSNQPQHF TGCGCCAGCAGTGAGATCTCGAGTAGCAATCAGCCCCAGCATTTT
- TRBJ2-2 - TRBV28 CASAGPRVELFF TGTGCCAGCGCAGGACCCCGTGTGGAGCTGTTTTTT
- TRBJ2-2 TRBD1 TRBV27 CASSFFGVQGMSGELFF TGTGCCAGCAGTTTTTTTGGGGTACAGGGGATGTCCGGGGAGCTGTTTTTT
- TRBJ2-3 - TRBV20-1 CSAQTDTQYF TGCAGTGCGCAAACAGATACGCAGTATTTT
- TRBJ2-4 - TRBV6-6 CASNPPGQVAKNIQYF TGTGCCAGCAACCCCCCAGGGCAGGTAGCCAAAAACATTCAGTACTTC
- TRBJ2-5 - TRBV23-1 CASSQDCGAQETQYF TGCGCCAGCAGTCAAGATTGCGGAGCACAAGAGACCCAGTACTTC
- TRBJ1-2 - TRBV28 CASRLEGGVLGFGDGYTF TGTGCCAGCAGACTGGAGGGGGGGGTCCTCGGGTTCGGCGATGGCTACACCTTC
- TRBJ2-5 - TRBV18 CASSQLQGVYGETQYF TGTGCCAGCTCACAACTACAGGGAGTTTACGGAGAGACCCAGTACTTC
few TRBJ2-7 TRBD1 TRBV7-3 CASSFQGASGEQYF TGTGCCAGCAGCTTCCAGGGGGCGTCCGGCGAGCAGTACTTC
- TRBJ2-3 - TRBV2 CASSESRTDEYF TGTGCCAGCAGTGAAAGTCGGACTGACGAGTATTTT
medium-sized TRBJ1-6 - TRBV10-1 CASSGGSSYNSPLHF TGCGCCAGCAGTGGTGGGAGCTCCTATAATTCACCCCTCCACTTT
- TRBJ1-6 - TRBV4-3 CASSQDHRDYSPLHF TGCGCCAGCAGCCAAGATCACAGGGATTATTCACCCCTCCACTTT
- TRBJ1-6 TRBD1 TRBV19 CASSVHRGSESPLHF TGTGCCAGTAGTGTCCACAGGGGGTCGGAGTCACCCCTCCACTTT
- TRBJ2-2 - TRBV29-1 CSVRGGQTTGELFF TGCAGCGTTCGGGGCGGGCAGACTACCGGGGAGCTGTTTTTT
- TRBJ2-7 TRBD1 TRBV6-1 CASSEAGQLYGQYF TGTGCCAGCAGTGAAGCGGGACAGCTCTACGGGCAGTACTTC
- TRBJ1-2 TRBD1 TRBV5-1 CASSLGQGAYYGYTF TGCGCCAGCAGCTTGGGGCAGGGGGCCTACTATGGCTACACCTTC
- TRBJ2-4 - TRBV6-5 CASRESAKNIQYF TGTGCCAGCAGGGAGTCTGCCAAAAACATTCAGTACTTC
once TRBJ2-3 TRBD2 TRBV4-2 CASSQDSGALGGQYF TGTGCCAGCAGCCAAGATAGCGGGGCCCTCGGCGGGCAGTATTTT
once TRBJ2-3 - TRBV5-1 CASSLSHYLTSYF TGCGCCAGCAGCTTGTCCCATTACCTTACGTCGTATTTT
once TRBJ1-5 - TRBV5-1 CASSLDGGNNQPQHF TGCGCCAGCAGCTTGGACGGGGGTAACAATCAGCCCCAGCATTTT
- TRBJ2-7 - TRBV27 CASSLFGQYEQYF TGTGCCAGCAGTTTATTCGGACAGTACGAGCAGTACTTC
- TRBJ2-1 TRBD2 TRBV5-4 CASSLGTSGRRSYNEQFF TGTGCCAGCAGTCTCGGGACTAGCGGGAGAAGGTCCTACAATGAGCAGTTCTTC
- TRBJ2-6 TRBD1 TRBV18 CASSPLGQGSSGANVLTF TGTGCCAGCTCACCACTGGGACAGGGGAGCTCTGGGGCCAACGTCCTGACTTTC
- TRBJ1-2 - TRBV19 CASSMGELYRYTF TGTGCCAGTAGTATGGGAGAGCTCTATCGCTACACCTTC
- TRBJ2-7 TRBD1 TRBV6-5 CASSGDRGPYEQYF TGTGCCAGCAGCGGCGACAGGGGACCTTACGAGCAGTACTTC
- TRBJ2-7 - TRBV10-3 CAISGRDTSYEQYF TGTGCCATCAGTGGCCGGGACACCTCCTACGAGCAGTACTTC
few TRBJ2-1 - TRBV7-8 CASRRGSRSSYNEQFF TGTGCCAGCAGGAGAGGGTCGCGGAGCTCCTACAATGAGCAGTTCTTC
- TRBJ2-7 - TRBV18 CASSPAGTVSYEQYF TGTGCCAGCTCACCGGCGGGGACAGTCTCCTACGAGCAGTACTTC
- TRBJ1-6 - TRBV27 CASTSEGDNSPLHF TGTGCCAGCACCTCCGAGGGGGATAATTCACCCCTCCACTTT
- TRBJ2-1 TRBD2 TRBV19 CASSPGTSGLNEQFF TGTGCCAGTAGTCCCGGGACTAGCGGATTAAATGAGCAGTTCTTC
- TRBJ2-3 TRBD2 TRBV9 CASSVDLAGGQVDTQYF TGTGCCAGCAGCGTAGATCTAGCGGGGGGGCAGGTAGATACGCAGTATTTT
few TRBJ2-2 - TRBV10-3 CAISGSASELFF TGTGCCATCAGTGGAAGTGCTAGCGAGCTGTTTTTT
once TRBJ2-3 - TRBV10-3 CAISASSDTQYF TGTGCCATCAGCGCTAGCTCAGATACGCAGTATTTT
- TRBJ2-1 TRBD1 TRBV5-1 CASSSQGASYNEQFF TGCGCCAGCAGCTCTCAGGGGGCCTCCTACAATGAGCAGTTCTTC